The clone carrying this T cell receptor (beta chain) has only a few counts. Antigen unknown. These data are taken from a study of T cell responses to AZD1222 COVID-19 vaccine. In the study overall: Pooled in the analysis were second doses at about 4 or about 12 weeks. Study-level results: The sample set comprised mostly white British donors with more females, and clonal diversity was possibly underestimated.

Profiled with immunoSEQ multiplex PCR; TCRdb holds only in-frame clones, not every one. The table shows around 100,000 clones, with around 94% occurring only once. There are 12 residues in the CDR3. CDR1 and CDR2 (germline): MNHEY, SVGAGI. V lost 4 bases to trimming and J lost 6 bases, with 7 bases between them. The V and J genes are TRBV6-5 and TRBJ1-5; D gene unclear. The sequencing here drew on peripheral blood, taken on day 0 of AZD1222 vaccination. The TCR sequence derives from an adult in good health. The CDR3 here is CASSSVGQPQHF. The CDR3 bases are TGTGCCAGCAGTTCCGTGGGTCAGCCCCAGCATTTT.